The clone carrying this T cell receptor (beta chain) was recorded a few times. What it recognizes is unknown. Version v3.0 of the immunoSEQ assay was performed at survey level. Data came from immunoSEQ multiplex PCR; TCRdb stores just in-frame clones and leaves some out. The sample contains fewer than 30,000 clones, approximately 83% of which appear only once. Every donor contributed at least one pre-ART and at least two post-ART PBMC samples. The CDR3 contains 14 residues. V shed 11 bases and J 4 bases; nucleotides not matched to a gene: 13. Per the germline V gene, CDR1 is LGHNA and CDR2 is YNFKEQ. This specimen belongs to a study of long-term antiretroviral therapy in people with HIV. The study, taken as a whole, reports: Despite increasing after ART, diversity remained lower than that of transplant donor controls. Repertoires from HIV showed CDR3 length ranges narrower than those of controls.

This TCR derives from a young man with HIV. The rearrangement joins TRBV4-2 to TRBJ2-7, with 8 bases identical to TRBD2. The input for sequencing was unsorted PBMCs, taken 0.7 years before starting antiretroviral therapy. CDR3 residues: CALLISGGTYEQYF. CDR3 coding DNA: TGTGCCCTTTTAATCAGCGGGGGAACATACGAGCAGTACTTC.